Shown below are 24 T cell receptor beta chains from a single sample sequenced in a study of blood T cell repertoires in COVID-19. Some clones are missing from TCRdb's copy, which holds only in-frame ones; the method was immunoSEQ multiplex PCR. The data contain under 350,000 clones, around 90% of them singletons. Input material: peripheral blood. The origin of the receptors is a man in his fifties or sixties with acute or convalescent COVID-19.

The V call is TRBV9, the J call TRBJ1-3; no firm D call. V was pared by 4 bases and J by 4 bases, with 15 bases between. The CDR3 consists of 15 residues. Germline V gene lookup returns CDR1 SGDLS and CDR2 YYNGEE. The CDR3 nucleotides are TGTGCCAGCAGCCCCATAGAGGCACGGGGAAACACCATATATTTT. Amino acids: CASSPIEARGNTIYF.

V gene TRBV7-9 combines with J gene TRBJ1-2; D is perhaps TRBD1 (5 bases). With 5 bases removed from V and 4 bases from J, the gap between germline ends came to 23 bases. The V gene's germline CDR1 is SEHNR and CDR2 FQNEAQ (reference sequence). The CDR3 is 17 residues long. CDR3: CASSPSGGGDFLYGYTF. The CDR3, as DNA: TGTGCCAGCAGCCCCTCGGGAGGAGGGGACTTCCTCTATGGCTACACCTTC.

V is TRBV9 and J is TRBJ1-1, with D possibly matching TRBD1 (6 bases). There are 15 residues in the CDR3. Trimming took 4 bases from V and 7 from J, leaving 20 bases between them. The germline V gene encodes CDR1 SGDLS and CDR2 YYNGEE. The CDR3 DNA reads as TGTGCCAGCAGCCCAACCTGGGGGGGCGAAGGTGAAGCTTTCTTT. As protein: CASSPTWGGEGEAFF. Based on the CDR3 plus reference TRBV9 and TRBJ1-1, the full variable domain is DSGVTQTPKHLITATGQRVTLRCSPRSGDLSVYWYQQSLDQGLQFLIQYYNGEERAKGNILERFSAQQFPDLHSELNLSSLELGDSALYFCASSPTWGGEGEAFFGQGTRLTVV.

The chain carries TRBV10-2 and TRBJ2-7; a weak D match, TRBD1 (6 bases). The length of the CDR3 is 13 residues. Per the germline V gene, CDR1 is WSHSY and CDR2 is SAAADI. V was pared by 3 bases and J by 10 bases, with 16 bases between. The CDR3 region is CASSEVGTQSQYF. DNA for the CDR3: TGCGCCAGCAGTGAAGTGGGGACACAGAGCCAGTACTTC.

This clone was counted only a few times. The chain employs TRBV14 and TRBJ2-7; 8 positions agree with TRBD2. The CDR3 is 15 amino acids. Per germline, CDR1 SGHDN and CDR2 FVKESK. The trim removed 4 bases at V and 0 bases at J, leaving 5 bases unmatched. The chain's CDR3 is CASSPPSGFSYEQYF. In DNA, the CDR3 is TGTGCCAGCAGCCCTCCTAGCGGGTTCTCCTACGAGCAGTACTTC. Full variable domain (rest looked up from reference TRBV14 and TRBJ2-7): EAGVTQFPSHSVIEKGQTVTLRCDPISGHDNLYWYRRVMGKEIKFLLHFVKESKQDESGMPNNRFLAERTGGTYSTLKVQPAELEDSGVYFCASSPPSGFSYEQYFGPGTRLTVT.

The rearrangement links TRBV25-1 to TRBJ2-1, with 7 bases that match TRBD2. The ends lost 7 bases at V and 7 bases at J; junction bases unmatched: 4. This CDR3 comprises 12 residues. Germline V gene sequence: CDR1 MGHDK, CDR2 SYGVNS. The CDR3 protein is CASNAGVNEQFF. The CDR3 DNA is TGTGCCAGCAACGCGGGGGTAAATGAGCAGTTCTTC.

This rearrangement joins TRBV7-9 to TRBJ1-1, with D uncertain. CDR1 is SEHNR and CDR2 is FQNEAQ in the germline V gene (reference sequence). Deletions cut 1 base from V and 1 base from J, with 7 bases between. The CDR3 is made up of 14 amino acids. The CDR3 DNA reads TGTGCCAGCAGCTTAGTTGGGCAGAACACTGAAGCTTTCTTT. Amino acid sequence: CASSLVGQNTEAFF.

The genes are TRBV7-9 and TRBJ1-2; D is ambiguous. Germline lookup yields CDR1 SEHNR and CDR2 FQNEAQ (reference sequence). The CDR3 has 14 amino acids. Trimming stripped 3 bases from V and 7 bases from J, with 15 bases between. CDR3 in amino acids: CASSFSEDRGGYTF. CDR3 DNA sequence: TGTGCCAGCAGCTTCTCGGAGGATCGGGGTGGCTACACCTTC.

The chain combines TRBV29-1 with TRBJ2-1; 9 bases match TRBD2. The CDR3 covers 14 residues. From germline, CDR1 is SQVTM and CDR2 ANQGSEA. The junction had 8 bases not matched to a gene; V was cut back by 6 bases and J by 5 bases. The CDR3 DNA sequence: TGCAGCGTCGGGAGGGCTAGCGGGGACAATGAGCAGTTCTTC. Residues: CSVGRASGDNEQFF.

The chain employs TRBV15 and TRBJ1-4; no firm D call. CDR1 is LNHNV, CDR2 YYDKDF, per germline (reference sequence). The CDR3 spans 14 residues. V shed 6 bases and J shed 0 bases, with 8 bases lying between them. This chain's CDR3 is CATRETATNEKLFF. The CDR3 DNA reads as TGTGCCACCAGGGAGACGGCAACTAATGAAAAACTGTTTTTT.

As for this clone: The same CDR3 can be traced to other DNA sequences in this sample. The V and J genes are TRBV9 and TRBJ2-7, with a tentative D call TRBD2 (5 bases). Germline V gives CDR1 SGDLS, CDR2 YYNGEE. Between the trimmed V and J ends, which lost 2 bases and 3 bases, there was a span of 9 bases. The CDR3 extends over 13 amino acids. The CDR3 is CASSVGLSYEQYF. Written as DNA, the CDR3 is TGTGCCAGCAGCGTTGGACTCAGCTACGAGCAGTACTTC. Complete variable domain (other parts from reference TRBV9 and TRBJ2-7): DSGVTQTPKHLITATGQRVTLRCSPRSGDLSVYWYQQSLDQGLQFLIQYYNGEERAKGNILERFSAQQFPDLHSELNLSSLELGDSALYFCASSVGLSYEQYFGPGTRLTVT.

The gene calls are TRBV9 and TRBJ1-4; D is unresolved. Germline V gene lookup returns CDR1 SGDLS and CDR2 YYNGEE. The CDR3 contains 15 residues. Trimming pared 0 bases from V and 2 bases from J, leaving 8 bases between. CDR3 bases: TGTGCCAGCAGCGTAGACGGGAGGACTAATGAAAAACTGTTTTTT. This translates into CASSVDGRTNEKLFF.

This rearrangement joins TRBV30 to TRBJ1-2; 8 bases map to TRBD1. Germline V gives CDR1 GTSNPN, CDR2 SVGIG (reference sequence). V was pared by 7 bases and J by 4 bases, with 8 bases of the junction left unmatched. The CDR3 is made up of 13 amino acids. CDR3: CAFLNRGTYGYTF. In DNA form, the CDR3 reads TGTGCCTTTCTAAACAGGGGGACCTATGGCTACACCTTC.

V usage is TRBV7-9 and J usage is TRBJ2-2; D gene uncertain. CDR3 length equals 11 residues. CDR1 and CDR2 (germline): SEHNR, FQNEAQ (reference sequence). V lost 5 bases to trimming and J lost 4 bases, with 2 bases between them. The CDR3 protein is CASSRTGELFF. The CDR3 DNA is TGTGCCAGCAGCCGCACCGGGGAGCTGTTTTTT.

The genes are TRBV7-3 and TRBJ1-1; 8 bases agree with TRBD1. Germline-derived CDR1 and CDR2 are SGHTA and FQGTGA. The CDR3 consists of 15 residues. Unmatched junction bases numbered 5, after V lost 1 base and J lost 4 bases. CDR3 sequence: CASSLMQGQATEAFF. The CDR3 bases are TGTGCCAGCAGCTTAATGCAGGGACAGGCCACTGAAGCTTTCTTT. The entire variable domain, with the rest obtained from reference TRBV7-3 and TRBJ1-1, is as follows: GAGVSQTPSNKVTEKGKYVELRCDPISGHTALYWYRQSLGQGPEFLIYFQGTGAADDSGLPNDRFFAVRPEGSVSTLKIQRTERGDSAVYLCASSLMQGQATEAFFGQGTRLTVV.

The V call is TRBV28, the J call TRBJ2-1; D may be TRBD2 (6 bases). Germline assignment: CDR1 MDHEN and CDR2 SYDVKM. This CDR3 is built from 14 residues. Trimming pared 6 bases from V and 6 bases from J, leaving 15 bases between. The CDR3 here is CASRGLTGGNEQFF. CDR3 DNA: TGTGCCAGCAGGGGACTTACTGGGGGCAATGAGCAGTTCTTC. Looking up the rest from reference TRBV28 and TRBJ2-1 gives the full variable domain: DVKVTQSSRYLVKRTGEKVFLECVQDMDHENMFWYRQDPGLGLRLIYFSYDVKMKEKGDIPEGYSVSREKKERFSLILESASTNQTSMYLCASRGLTGGNEQFFGPGTRLTVL.

V and J are TRBV5-1 and TRBJ2-7; 7 bases agree with TRBD1. The CDR3 sequence is 14 residues long. The V segment lost 4 bases and the J segment 0 bases; nucleotides outside the gene matches: 4. Germline CDR1 reads SGHRS; CDR2 reads YFSETQ. The CDR3 reads CASSVGQSSYEQYF. The CDR3 DNA follows: TGCGCCAGCAGCGTGGGACAGTCCTCCTACGAGCAGTACTTC.

In this sample, this clone turned up once. The chain recombines TRBV6-5 with TRBJ2-2; D is undetermined. CDR1 and CDR2 (germline): MNHEY, SVGAGI. The CDR3 sequence is 12 residues long. Trimming took 2 bases from V and 5 from J, leaving 3 bases between them. CDR3 in DNA: TGTGCCAGCAGTTACCGGACCGGGGAGCTGTTTTTT. It translates to CASSYRTGELFF.

The chain recombines TRBV29-1 with TRBJ2-1; D unclear. Germline CDR1 is SQVTM and CDR2 is ANQGSEA. V was pared by 5 bases and J by 4 bases, with 6 bases between. The CDR3 spans 11 residues. The CDR3 spells CSVQRYNEQFF. The DNA for the CDR3 is TGCAGCGTTCAGCGTTACAATGAGCAGTTCTTC.

CDR3 DNA sequence: TGCGCCAGCCACCGAGGCAGCGGGGATCGAGATACGCAGTATTTT. Translating it yields CASHRGSGDRDTQYF. The chain joins TRBV5-1 to TRBJ2-3; TRBD2 agrees at 7 bases. This CDR3 has 15 residues. Germline assignment: CDR1 SGHRS and CDR2 YFSETQ. Trimming cost V 7 bases and J 5 bases; bases outside gene matches: 13.

This clone appeared once. CDR3 in amino acids: CSVGLAGAREQFF. Here the CDR3 DNA reads TGCAGCGTGGGACTAGCGGGGGCGAGGGAGCAGTTCTTC. The V gene is TRBV29-1, the J gene TRBJ2-1; the match to TRBD2 covers 14 bases. J was trimmed by 10 bases and V by 6 bases; bases with no gene match: 5. The germline gives CDR1 SQVTM, CDR2 ANQGSEA. The CDR3 length is 13 residues.

This sequence joins TRBV30 and TRBJ1-3, with a tentative D call TRBD1 (5 bases). This CDR3 spans 13 amino acids. Trimming removed 5 bases from V and 1 base from J, with 9 bases in between. CDR1 is GTSNPN and CDR2 is SVGIG in the germline V gene (reference sequence). As DNA, the CDR3 is TGTGCCTGGCCGACAGAGTCTGGAAACACCATATATTTT. Translated: CAWPTESGNTIYF.

The chain recombines TRBV18 with TRBJ1-4, with TRBD1 identical over 7 bases. The CDR3 is 16 amino acids. The V segment lost 6 bases and the J segment 3 bases; nucleotides outside the gene matches: 10. The germline gives CDR1 KGHSH, CDR2 LQKENI. The DNA for the CDR3 is TGTGCCAGCTCCCCCCAGAGGGGGCAAGCTAATGAAAAACTGTTTTTT. It specifies CASSPQRGQANEKLFF. The full variable domain, in which reference TRBV18 and TRBJ1-4 provide the parts outside the CDR3, is NAGVMQNPRHLVRRRGQEARLRCSPMKGHSHVYWYRQLPEEGLKFMVYLQKENIIDESGMPKERFSAEFPKEGPSILRIQQVVRGDSAAYFCASSPQRGQANEKLFFGSGTQLSVL.

V is TRBV9 and J is TRBJ2-7; D is possibly TRBD2 (5 bases). CDR3 length: 14 residues. The germline CDR1 and CDR2 sequences are SGDLS and YYNGEE. Trimming left V 4 bases short and J 0 bases short, with 11 bases between. The CDR3: CASSPGISSYEQYF. The CDR3 DNA reads as TGTGCCAGCAGCCCCGGGATCTCCTCCTACGAGCAGTACTTC.